One sample yielded the 17 T cell receptor beta chains listed below, sequenced in a study of CD8 T cells in ankylosing spondylitis. Via MiXCR, TCRdb re-called the 5' RACE reads, giving one row per CDR3 protein. The sample records approximately 300,000 distinct CDR3 sequences, 8% being singletons. These receptors' antigens are unknown. Overall study findings and caveats: Made up of roughly 8 highly homologous variants, a TCR beta motif appeared characteristic of ankylosing spondylitis blood.

The sample consisted of blood, either unsorted or a sorted T cell fraction (not recorded which). These receptors all stem from a male donor with ankylosing spondylitis.

The chain combines TRBV5-5 with TRBJ2-7; D may correspond to TRBD1 or TRBD2 (6 bases each). V was trimmed by 4 bases and J by 2 bases, leaving 19 bases between them. Germline values: CDR1 SGHKS, CDR2 YYEKEE (reference sequence). This CDR3 has 16 residues. The CDR3 DNA reads TGTGCCAGCAGCACGTCCAGGGGTAGCGGAGCCTACGAGCAGTACTTC. This sequence encodes CASSTSRGSGAYEQYF. Full variable domain (remainder filled in from reference TRBV5-5 and TRBJ2-7): DAGVTQSPTHLIKTRGQQVTLRCSPISGHKSVSWYQQVLGQGPQFIFQYYEKEERGRGNFPDRFSARQFPNYSSELNVNALLLGDSALYLCASSTSRGSGAYEQYFGPGTRLTVT.

This clonotype was seen more than once but under ten times. V and J are TRBV6-2 or TRBV6-3 and TRBJ1-2, with TRBD1 matching 7 bases. The CDR3 is 13 amino acids. J was trimmed by 7 bases and V by 6 bases; bases with no gene match: 8. Germline V CDR1 and CDR2: MNHEY, SVGEGT. This CDR3 reads CASSSGQSIGYTF. The CDR3, as DNA: TGTGCCAGCAGCTCGGGACAGTCTATTGGCTACACCTTC.

The chain is built from TRBV29-1 and TRBJ2-1, with D maybe TRBD2 (5 bases). Germline V gene lookup returns CDR1 SQVTM and CDR2 ANQGSEA. The germline V and J ends were trimmed by 7 bases and 0 bases, with 13 bases remaining between them. This CDR3 contains 14 residues. The CDR3 nucleotides read TGCAGCGCGACCGGGGTTAGCTCCTACAATGAGCAGTTCTTC. Amino acid sequence: CSATGVSSYNEQFF.

This clonotype was seen only a few times. V gene TRBV20-1 combines with J gene TRBJ1-5; possible D gene TRBD1, 5 bases. Per germline, CDR1 DFQATT and CDR2 SNEGSKA (reference sequence). This CDR3 has 14 residues. Deletions cut 6 bases from V and 0 bases from J, with 12 bases between. The CDR3 nucleotides read TGCAGTGCCAAGAGACAGAGTAGCAATCAGCCCCAGCATTTT. Translation: CSAKRQSSNQPQHF.

This chain connects TRBV7-9 to TRBJ2-1, with D possibly matching TRBD2 (7 bases). This CDR3 is 15 amino acids long. Trimming stripped 5 bases from V and 6 bases from J, with 17 bases between. Germline-derived CDR1 and CDR2 are SEHNR and FQNEAQ (reference sequence). CDR3 region: CASSPGGGRGNEQFF. The DNA for the CDR3 is TGTGCCAGCAGCCCGGGGGGCGGCAGAGGCAATGAGCAGTTCTTC.

In its sample, this clonotype was seen many times. The rearrangement links TRBV20-1 to TRBJ2-7, with unresolved D. Trimming cost V 0 bases and J 6 bases, with 12 bases left between them. The length of the CDR3 is 13 residues. The germline CDR1 and CDR2 sequences are DFQATT and SNEGSKA (reference sequence). The CDR3 DNA sequence: TGCAGTGCTAGAGATCGAGTGAATGCCGAGCAGTACTTC. Protein: CSARDRVNAEQYF.

This clonotype was seen many times. The rearrangement links TRBV12-3 or TRBV12-4 to TRBJ2-2; 13 bases fit TRBD2. The CDR3 has 16 amino acids. The V gene end was trimmed by 4 bases and the J gene end by 5 bases; junction bases not matched to a gene: 4. Here the CDR3 reads CASSSWTSGGTGELFF. The CDR3 region has the DNA TGTGCCAGCAGTTCCTGGACTAGCGGGGGTACCGGGGAGCTGTTTTTT.

The rearrangement uses TRBV6-2 or TRBV6-3 and TRBJ2-1, with TRBD2 matching 15 bases. The CDR3 loop spans 18 amino acids. V shed 4 bases and J 3 bases; nucleotides not matched to a gene: 7. CDR1 is MNHEY and CDR2 is SVGEGT in the germline V gene. CDR3 in DNA: TGTGCCAGCAGTTTCGGACTAGCGGGAGGGCCACGCTACAATGAGCAGTTCTTC. It specifies CASSFGLAGGPRYNEQFF.

J is TRBJ2-1 and V is TRBV6-2 or TRBV6-3; the D gene is possibly TRBD2 (5 bases). Germline V gene lookup returns CDR1 MNHEY and CDR2 SVGEGT. The CDR3 loop spans 14 amino acids. Trimming took 6 bases from V and 3 from J, leaving 12 bases between them. CDR3: CASRGGRGYNEQFF. As DNA, the CDR3 is TGTGCCAGCAGGGGTGGGAGAGGCTACAATGAGCAGTTCTTC.

This clonotype was picked up a small number of times. The chain employs TRBV7-2 and TRBJ2-1, with 8 bases lining up with TRBD2. The V segment lost 1 base and the J segment 4 bases; nucleotides outside the gene matches: 3. Per the germline V gene, CDR1 is SGHTA and CDR2 is FQGNSA. CDR3 length: 15 amino acids. The CDR3 region has the DNA TGTGCCAGCAGCTTAGAACTAGCGGTTTACAATGAGCAGTTCTTC. Translated: CASSLELAVYNEQFF.

The sample holds many counts of this clonotype. The chain links TRBV5-1 to TRBJ2-7; D remains unclear. Germline V gene lookup returns CDR1 SGHRS and CDR2 YFSETQ. Deletions cut 0 bases from V and 6 bases from J, with 10 bases between. This CDR3 contains 13 residues. The CDR3 spells CASSLVRASEQYF. In nucleotides, the CDR3 is TGCGCCAGCAGCTTGGTAAGGGCCTCCGAGCAGTACTTC.

The rearrangement joins TRBV6-1 to TRBJ2-1, with unresolved D. Germline CDR1 is MNHNS and CDR2 is SASEGT. Trimming removed 5 bases at V and 0 bases at J, with 17 bases between. The length of the CDR3 is 17 residues. CDR3 in DNA: TGTGCCAGCAGTCCCCGTCATTCCTACAGCTCCTACAATGAGCAGTTCTTC. Translating gives CASSPRHSYSSYNEQFF.

The chain employs TRBV11-3 and TRBJ2-3; TRBD2 aligns across 8 bases. The CDR3 length is 17 residues. V shed 0 bases, J shed 5 bases, and the junction held 10 bases outside the gene matches. CDR1 is SGHNT and CDR2 is YENEEA in the germline V gene. DNA of the CDR3: TGTGCCAGCAGCTTAGAAGGAGGACTAGCTTGGGAAGATACGCAGTATTTT. It specifies CASSLEGGLAWEDTQYF.

This clonotype has a single count. The V and J genes are TRBV7-2 and TRBJ2-1; D ambiguous. V lost 0 bases to trimming and J lost 9 bases, with 12 bases between them. CDR1 and CDR2 (germline): SGHTA, FQGNSA. This CDR3 region has 14 residues. CDR3 protein: CASSLALGISEQFF. In DNA form, the CDR3 reads TGTGCCAGCAGCTTAGCCCTAGGAATAAGTGAGCAGTTCTTC.

This clonotype showed up many times. The chain recombines TRBV5-6 with TRBJ2-3; no reliable D call. The germline V gene has CDR1 SGHDT and CDR2 YYEEEE. CDR3 size: 14 residues. Trimming removed 4 bases at V and 2 bases at J, with 11 bases between. CDR3 nucleotides: TGTGCCAGCAGCCAGGACGTTAACACAGATACGCAGTATTTT. It specifies CASSQDVNTDTQYF.

This clonotype was seen a handful of times. This chain connects TRBV7-3 to TRBJ2-1, with D tentatively TRBD1 (7 bases). Deletions cut 2 bases from V and 4 bases from J, with 12 bases between. Germline values: CDR1 SGHTA, CDR2 FQGTGA. This CDR3 contains 15 residues. CDR3 DNA: TGTGCCAGCAGCTTAGATCCAGGGGGGTACAATGAGCAGTTCTTC. Residues: CASSLDPGGYNEQFF.

In its sample, this clonotype was seen a few times. This chain joins TRBV2 and TRBJ2-7; D remains ambiguous. Germline-derived CDR1 and CDR2 are SNHLY and FYNNEI. Between the trimmed V and J ends, which lost 2 bases and 3 bases, there was a span of 8 bases. This CDR3 region has 13 residues. The CDR3 reads CASSENSYYEQYF. The CDR3 DNA reads as TGTGCCAGCAGTGAAAACAGTTACTACGAGCAGTACTTC.